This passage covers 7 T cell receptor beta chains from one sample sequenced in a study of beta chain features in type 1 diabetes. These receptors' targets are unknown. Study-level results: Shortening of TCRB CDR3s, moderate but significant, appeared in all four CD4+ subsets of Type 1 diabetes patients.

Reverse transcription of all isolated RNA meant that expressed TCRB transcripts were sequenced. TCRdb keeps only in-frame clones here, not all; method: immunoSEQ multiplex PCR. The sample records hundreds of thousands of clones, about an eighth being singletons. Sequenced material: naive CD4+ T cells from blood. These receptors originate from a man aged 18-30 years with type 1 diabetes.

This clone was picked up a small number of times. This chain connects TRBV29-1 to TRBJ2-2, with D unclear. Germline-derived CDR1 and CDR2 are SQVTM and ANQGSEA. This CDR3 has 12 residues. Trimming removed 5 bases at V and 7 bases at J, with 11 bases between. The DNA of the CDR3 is TGCAGCGTTCGGCCGACGGGCGGGGAGCTGTTTTTT. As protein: CSVRPTGGELFF.

The CDR3 sequence is CAWSVLAGGPSDTQYF. CDR3 in DNA: TGTGCCTGGAGTGTACTAGCGGGGGGGCCATCAGATACGCAGTATTTT. This chain uses TRBV30 with TRBJ2-3, with 13 bases fitting TRBD2. CDR1 and CDR2 (germline): GTSNPN, SVGIG (reference sequence). The CDR3 is made up of 16 amino acids. V shed 0 bases and J 4 bases; nucleotides not matched to a gene: 4. The full variable domain, in which reference TRBV30 and TRBJ2-3 provide the parts outside the CDR3, is SQTIHQWPATLVQPVGSPLSLECTVEGTSNPNLYWYRQAAGRGLQLLFYSVGIGQISSEVPQNLSASRPQDRQFILSSKKLLLSDSGFYLCAWSVLAGGPSDTQYFGPGTRLTVL.

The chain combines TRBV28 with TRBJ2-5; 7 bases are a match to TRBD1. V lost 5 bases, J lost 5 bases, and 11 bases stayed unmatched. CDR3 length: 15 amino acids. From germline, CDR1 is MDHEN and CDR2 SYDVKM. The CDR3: CASSPNRGQGETQYF. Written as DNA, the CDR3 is TGTGCCAGCAGTCCGAACAGGGGCCAGGGGGAGACCCAGTACTTC.

The CDR3 spells CASSEAWGGTQYF. The CDR3 DNA follows: TGCGCCAGCAGTGAGGCCTGGGGTGGGACCCAGTACTTC. The chain is built from TRBV10-2 and TRBJ2-5; D is undetermined. The CDR3 extends over 13 amino acids. The germline V and J ends were trimmed by 2 bases and 7 bases, with 11 bases remaining between them. CDR1 is WSHSY and CDR2 is SAAADI in the germline V gene.

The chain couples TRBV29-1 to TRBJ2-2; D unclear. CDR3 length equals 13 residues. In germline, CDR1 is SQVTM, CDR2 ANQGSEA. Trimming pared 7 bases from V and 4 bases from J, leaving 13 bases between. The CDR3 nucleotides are TGCAGCGCCGCCGGCGTCTCCACCGGGGAGCTGTTTTTT. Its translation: CSAAGVSTGELFF.

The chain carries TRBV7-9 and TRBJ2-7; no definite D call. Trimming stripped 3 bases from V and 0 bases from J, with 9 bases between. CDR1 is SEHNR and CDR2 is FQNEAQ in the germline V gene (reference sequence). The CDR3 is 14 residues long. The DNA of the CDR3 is TGTGCCAGCAGCTTGACACTGAGCTCCTACGAGCAGTACTTC. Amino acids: CASSLTLSSYEQYF. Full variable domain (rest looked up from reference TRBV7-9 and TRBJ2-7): DTGVSQNPRHKITKRGQNVTFRCDPISEHNRLYWYRQTLGQGPEFLTYFQNEAQLEKSRLLSDRFSAERPKGSFSTLEIQRTEQGDSAMYLCASSLTLSSYEQYFGPGTRLTVT.

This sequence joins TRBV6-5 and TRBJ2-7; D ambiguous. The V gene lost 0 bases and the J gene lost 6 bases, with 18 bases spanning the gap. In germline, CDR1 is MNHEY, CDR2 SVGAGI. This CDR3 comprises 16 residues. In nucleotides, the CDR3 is TGTGCCAGCAGTTACTCGTGGGCTCCCACCGTGGGCGAGCAGTACTTC. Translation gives CASSYSWAPTVGEQYF.